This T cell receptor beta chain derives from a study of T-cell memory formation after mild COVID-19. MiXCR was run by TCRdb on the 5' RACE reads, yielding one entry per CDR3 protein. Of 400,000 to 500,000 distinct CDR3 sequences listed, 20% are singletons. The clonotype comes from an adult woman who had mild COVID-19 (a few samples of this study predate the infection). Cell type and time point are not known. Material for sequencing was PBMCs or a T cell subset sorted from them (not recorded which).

The CDR3 region is CASSYDRVMNEQFF. The CDR3 DNA follows: TGTGCCAGCAGCTATGACAGGGTCATGAATGAGCAGTTCTTC. This chain joins TRBV11-2 and TRBJ2-1, with 7 bases matching TRBD1. There are 14 residues in the CDR3. CDR1 and CDR2 from the germline V gene are SGHAT and FQNNGV. J lost 7 bases, V lost 4 bases, and 7 bases had no gene match.